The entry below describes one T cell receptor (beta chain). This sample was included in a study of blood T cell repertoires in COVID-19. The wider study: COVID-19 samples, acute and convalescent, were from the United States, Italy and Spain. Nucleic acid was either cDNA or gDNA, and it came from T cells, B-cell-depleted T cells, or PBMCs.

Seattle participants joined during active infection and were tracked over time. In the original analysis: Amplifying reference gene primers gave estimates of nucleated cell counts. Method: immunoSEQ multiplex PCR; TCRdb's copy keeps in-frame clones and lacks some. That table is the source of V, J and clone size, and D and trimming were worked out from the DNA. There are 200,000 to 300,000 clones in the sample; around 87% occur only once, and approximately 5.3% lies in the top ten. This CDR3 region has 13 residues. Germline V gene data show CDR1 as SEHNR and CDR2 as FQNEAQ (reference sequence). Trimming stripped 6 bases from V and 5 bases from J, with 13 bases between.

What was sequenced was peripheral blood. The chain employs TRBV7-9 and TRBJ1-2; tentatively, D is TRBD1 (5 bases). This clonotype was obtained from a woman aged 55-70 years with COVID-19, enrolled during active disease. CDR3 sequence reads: CASRKDSSYGYTF. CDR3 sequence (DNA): TGTGCCAGCAGAAAAGACAGCTCTTATGGCTACACCTTC.